This T cell receptor beta chain was recorded in a study of spatial heterogeneity in lung cancer. Study-level information: Counts of TCR transcripts in tumor regions tracked strongly with a T cell module score that came from matched bulk RNA-seq. General study points: One measure, the expanded intratumoral alpha and beta TCR count, tracked tumor mutation counts. Coverage of tumor T cells, by estimate, reached 6.5% to 8% for alpha chains and 13% for beta chains.

Regarding this clonotype: What it binds is not known. For a library built for alpha chains, this beta chain is a stray read; little rests on its size.

Time point noted: sample taken at primary tumor resection. The donors, around 72 patients with untreated early-stage non-small cell lung cancer, provided the samples. Sequencing was performed on whole RNA extracted from tumor and nontumor lung tissue, or from frozen PBMC, and the material was left unsorted. TCRdb called the 5' RACE reads again in MiXCR, with one record for every CDR3 protein. Among around 4,000 distinct CDR3 sequences, around a tenth were seen once, and the ten largest hold 28%. The germline gives CDR1 MNHEY, CDR2 SMNVEV (reference sequence). V was shortened by 10 bases and J by 1 base, with 12 bases between the two germline ends. This CDR3 is built from 13 residues.

This TCR derives from a male donor with early-stage non-small cell lung cancer. This specimen consisted of lung tumor tissue, obtained at surgery. The chain uses TRBV27 and TRBJ2-3; tentative D call: TRBD1 (6 bases). The chain's CDR3 is CATHRQGTDTQYF. The CDR3 nucleotides are TGTGCCACCCACAGACAGGGCACAGATACGCAGTATTTT.